The 8 T cell receptor beta chains given below trace back to one sample, sequenced in a study of control samples from healthy donors and cancer patients. The method was immunoSEQ multiplex PCR; TCRdb's version includes in-frame clones alone and lacks a portion of them. The repertoire holds about 120,000 clones, with approximately 88% as singletons. The material sequenced was blood. All receptors derive from a man aged 40-55 years in good health.

The chain joins TRBV6-1 to TRBJ2-7; D gene ambiguous. Germline V lookup: CDR1 MNHNS, CDR2 SASEGT. Deletions cut 2 bases from V and 4 bases from J, with 3 bases between. The CDR3 extends over 11 amino acids. The CDR3 loop reads CASSESYEQYF. The CDR3 nucleotides are TGTGCCAGCAGTGAAAGTTACGAGCAGTACTTC.

J is TRBJ2-3 and V is TRBV3-1 (or the pseudogene TRBV3-2); the match to TRBD2 covers 10 bases. The junction had 6 bases not matched to a gene; V was cut back by 4 bases and J by 2 bases. Germline CDR1 LGHDT, CDR2 YNNKEL (reference sequence). The CDR3 covers 16 residues. The CDR3 DNA sequence: TGTGCCAGCAGCCGTAGAGCGGGGGGGTCCACAGATACGCAGTATTTT. Its protein product is CASSRRAGGSTDTQYF.

The table lists this clone with a count of one. One end of the junction fails to match germline, which may point to a read error. CDR3 nucleotide sequence: TGTGCCAGCAGTCAAACTCTTAGCGGGGGCGGAGTCTTC. Protein sequence: CASSQTLSGGGVF. The chain recombines TRBV6-2 or TRBV6-3 with TRBJ2-1; 9 positions match TRBD2. The germline V gene has CDR1 MNHEY and CDR2 SVGEGT. CDR3 length: 13 residues.

This sequence joins TRBV12-3 or TRBV12-4 and TRBJ2-7; TRBD1 agrees at 9 bases. Trimming at V came to 6 bases and at J to 3 bases, leaving 3 bases not matched to a gene. CDR3 length: 13 residues. CDR3 protein: CASSRTGDYEQYF. DNA for the CDR3: TGTGCCAGCAGCCGGACAGGGGACTACGAGCAGTACTTC.

This clone appeared many times. The rearrangement uses TRBV12-3 or TRBV12-4 and TRBJ2-7; 7 positions agree with TRBD1. CDR3 length: 13 residues. Trimming took 3 bases from V and 3 from J; bases not matched to a gene: 2. The CDR3 is CASSFYRGYEQYF. CDR3 nucleotides: TGTGCCAGCAGTTTCTACAGGGGCTACGAGCAGTACTTC.

The chain links TRBV14 to TRBJ1-2, with D hard to call. Between the trimmed V and J ends, which lost 0 bases and 8 bases, there was a span of 13 bases. Germline V gene data show CDR1 as SGHDN and CDR2 as FVKESK. The length of the CDR3 is 14 residues. CDR3 region: CASSQDQRFGGYTF. The CDR3 coding sequence is TGTGCCAGCAGCCAAGATCAGCGCTTCGGGGGCTACACCTTC.

In this sample, this clone turned up once. The chain has TRBV7-9 and TRBJ2-3, with 9 bases identical to TRBD2. Losses at the gene ends were 5 bases for V and 4 bases for J; bases not matched to a gene: 10. Germline-derived CDR1 and CDR2 are SEHNR and FQNEAQ (reference sequence). The CDR3 extends over 16 amino acids. The CDR3 coding sequence is TGTGCCAGCAGCCCGACGTCTGGACTAGCGTCAGATACGCAGTATTTT. Translation gives CASSPTSGLASDTQYF.

The V and J genes are TRBV18 and TRBJ1-1; D gene uncertain. This CDR3 region has 14 residues. Germline V gene data show CDR1 as KGHSH and CDR2 as LQKENI. The V gene lost 3 bases and the J gene lost 1 base, with 9 bases spanning the gap. The CDR3 protein is CASSPRDWNTEAFF. The CDR3 region has the DNA TGTGCCAGCTCACCCCGCGACTGGAACACTGAAGCTTTCTTT.